Shown below are 30 T cell receptor beta chains from a single sample sequenced in a study of identifying expanded T cells in peripheral blood. Sequencing used immunoSEQ multiplex PCR; TCRdb keeps in-frame clones, though not all of them. The data show around 90,000 clones, 70% to 90% seen once. Sequencing was carried out using blood. The source of these receptors is a person aged 18-70 years in good health.

The chain employs TRBV4-1 and TRBJ2-7; 10 bases line up with TRBD1. J was trimmed by 3 bases and V by 1 base; bases with no gene match: 6. The germline gives CDR1 MGHRA, CDR2 YSYEKL. CDR3 length: 16 amino acids. DNA for the CDR3: TGCGCCAGCAGCCAAGTGACAGGGGGCAGCTTCTACGAGCAGTACTTC. As protein: CASSQVTGGSFYEQYF.

For the CDR3, the DNA is TGTGCCAGCAGCGCATCAGAGCGGGAGGGCCTCGGGCCTGGCAATGAGCAGTTCTTC. Amino acids: CASSASEREGLGPGNEQFF. The V and J genes are TRBV7-6 and TRBJ2-1, with TRBD2 matching 10 bases. The CDR3 is made up of 19 amino acids. Germline CDR1 and CDR2: SGHVS and FNYEAQ. J was trimmed by 6 bases and V by 5 bases; bases with no gene match: 19. Full variable domain (outside the CDR3, taken from reference TRBV7-6 and TRBJ2-1): GAGVSQSPRYKVTKRGQDVALRCDPISGHVSLYWYRQALGQGPEFLTYFNYEAQQDKSGLPNDRFSAERPEGSISTLTIQRTEQRDSAMYRCASSASEREGLGPGNEQFFGPGTRLTVL.

This clone has only a few counts. The chain combines TRBV5-5 with TRBJ2-1; D is unclear. V was trimmed by 8 bases and J by 0 bases, leaving 12 bases between them. Germline V gene lookup returns CDR1 SGHKS and CDR2 YYEKEE (reference sequence). The CDR3 is 14 amino acids. CDR3: CASWMTDSYNEQFF. The CDR3 DNA reads TGTGCCAGTTGGATGACGGACTCCTACAATGAGCAGTTCTTC.

The chain couples TRBV28 to TRBJ2-5; D might be TRBD2 (6 bases). V shed 8 bases and J shed 4 bases, with 17 bases lying between them. The V gene's germline CDR1 is MDHEN and CDR2 SYDVKM. This CDR3 region has 14 residues. The CDR3 coding sequence is TGTGCCAGCTGCCCTGGGGGGATTCGAGAGACCCAGTACTTC. Translation gives CASCPGGIRETQYF.

This chain uses TRBV7-9 with TRBJ2-3, with 7 bases matching TRBD1. Germline values: CDR1 SEHNR, CDR2 FQNEAQ (reference sequence). The CDR3 totals 15 residues. V lost 5 bases to trimming and J lost 0 bases; unmatched junction nucleotides: 5. CDR3 nucleotides: TGTGCCAGCAGCCCCCGGGACAGAAGCACAGATACGCAGTATTTT. This gives the protein CASSPRDRSTDTQYF.

This rearrangement joins TRBV4-1 to TRBJ1-5; weak D call: TRBD1 (6 bases). From germline, CDR1 is MGHRA and CDR2 YSYEKL. The CDR3 length is 20 residues. V lost 2 bases, J lost 1 base, and 24 bases lay in between. The CDR3 loop is CASSQIIPPEGGGSNQPQHF. CDR3 nucleotides: TGCGCCAGCAGCCAAATCATTCCTCCAGAAGGGGGAGGAAGCAATCAGCCCCAGCATTTT.

This clone occurred once. The chain recombines TRBV19 with TRBJ2-5; D not resolved. Germline V gene sequence: CDR1 LNHDA, CDR2 SQIVND (reference sequence). Trimming stripped 6 bases from V and 2 bases from J, with 10 bases between. There are 13 residues in the CDR3. CDR3 sequence: CASRGQLQETQYF. CDR3 coding DNA: TGTGCCAGTAGAGGGCAGTTACAAGAGACCCAGTACTTC. Together with reference TRBV19 and TRBJ2-5, the CDR3 gives the full variable domain: DGGITQSPKYLFRKEGQNVTLSCEQNLNHDAMYWYRQDPGQGLRLIYYSQIVNDFQKGDIAEGYSVSREKKESFPLTVTSAQKNPTAFYLCASRGQLQETQYFGPGTRLLVL.

V gene TRBV10-3 combines with J gene TRBJ2-1; 7 bases fit TRBD1. CDR1 is ENHRY and CDR2 is SYGVKD in the germline V gene. This CDR3 is 13 amino acids long. V shed 6 bases, J shed 8 bases, and the junction held 7 bases outside the gene matches. The CDR3 DNA follows: TGTGCCATCAGGATACAGGGGACGGATGAGCAGTTCTTC. This sequence encodes CAIRIQGTDEQFF.

Here the CDR3 reads CASSELSRITGGETQYF. The CDR3 DNA reads as TGTGCCAGCAGTGAACTAAGTAGGATTACAGGGGGAGAGACCCAGTACTTC. The gene calls are TRBV6-1 and TRBJ2-5, with 8 bases aligning to TRBD1. Germline V gene sequence: CDR1 MNHNS, CDR2 SASEGT. V lost 2 bases, J lost 4 bases, and 12 bases stayed unmatched. CDR3 length: 17 amino acids.

The chain is built from TRBV9 and TRBJ1-5; D gene unclear. Germline V gives CDR1 SGDLS, CDR2 YYNGEE. The V gene lost 4 bases and the J gene lost 7 bases, with 15 bases spanning the gap. The CDR3 is 14 residues long. The CDR3 nucleotides read TGTGCCAGCAGCCCTACGGCGGTTATGCAGCCCCAGCATTTT. This codes for CASSPTAVMQPQHF. The variable domain in full, with the rest retrieved from reference TRBV9 and TRBJ1-5, is DSGVTQTPKHLITATGQRVTLRCSPRSGDLSVYWYQQSLDQGLQFLIQYYNGEERAKGNILERFSAQQFPDLHSELNLSSLELGDSALYFCASSPTAVMQPQHFGDGTRLSIL.

The chain uses TRBV7-8 and TRBJ1-5; D might be TRBD1 (6 bases). The CDR3 has 16 residues. Germline V gene data show CDR1 as SGHVS and CDR2 as FQNEAQ. V shed 4 bases and J shed 7 bases, with 20 bases lying between them. The CDR3 coding sequence is TGTGCCAGCAGCTATAGTGGGGCAGGGGAGAACCAGCCCCAGCATTTT. Its translation: CASSYSGAGENQPQHF.

V gene TRBV18 combines with J gene TRBJ2-3; D is unresolved. This CDR3 is 12 amino acids long. Germline V lookup: CDR1 KGHSH, CDR2 LQKENI. Trimming stripped 6 bases from V and 0 bases from J, with 4 bases between. This chain's CDR3 is CASSTSTDTQYF. In nucleotides, the CDR3 is TGTGCCAGCTCGACTAGCACAGATACGCAGTATTTT.

V usage is TRBV6-7 and J usage is TRBJ1-4; D gene ambiguous. TRBV6-7 is an ORF, with its function uncertain. V was cut by 7 bases and J by 4 bases, with 13 bases left in between. The CDR3 has 14 residues. CDR3 region: CASKGRSINEKLFF. CDR3 DNA: TGTGCCAGCAAAGGACGATCTATTAATGAAAAACTGTTTTTT.

The V and J genes are TRBV15 and TRBJ2-3; 7 nucleotides line up with TRBD2. Germline V gene data show CDR1 as LNHNV and CDR2 as YYDKDF (reference sequence). The CDR3 extends over 16 amino acids. The V gene end was trimmed by 2 bases and the J gene end by 5 bases; junction bases not matched to a gene: 10. CDR3 DNA sequence: TGTGCCACCAGCAGACTAGCGGCCCCAGGAATAGATACGCAGTATTTT. Protein: CATSRLAAPGIDTQYF.

The chain recombines TRBV7-2 with TRBJ2-7; D might be TRBD2 (5 bases). The V end was cut by 5 bases, the J end by 4 bases, with 9 bases between. Germline V lookup: CDR1 SGHTA, CDR2 FQGNSA. This CDR3 is 12 amino acids long. CDR3 residues: CASSEGWYEQYF. The DNA of the CDR3 is TGTGCCAGCAGCGAGGGTTGGTACGAGCAGTACTTC.

The chain combines TRBV7-8 with TRBJ2-1, with 10 bases that match TRBD2. Trimming cost V 4 bases and J 3 bases; bases outside gene matches: 6. Germline CDR1 reads SGHVS; CDR2 reads FQNEAQ. The CDR3 extends over 16 amino acids. CDR3 nucleotides: TGTGCCAGCAGCTCCCCTAGCGGGAGTATCTACAATGAGCAGTTCTTC. Protein sequence: CASSSPSGSIYNEQFF.

The chain combines TRBV5-1 with TRBJ2-7; no clear D. Germline loops: CDR1 SGHRS, CDR2 YFSETQ. The CDR3 spans 13 residues. V was shortened by 2 bases and J by 3 bases, with 9 bases between the two germline ends. In nucleotides, the CDR3 is TGCGCCAGCAGCTTCGCCAGATTCTACGAGCAGTACTTC. Encoded protein: CASSFARFYEQYF.

Remarks on this clone: This sample also contains other DNA sequences that code for the same CDR3. The chain recombines TRBV6-5 with TRBJ2-4; TRBD1 might be the D (5 bases). V lost 3 bases, J lost 4 bases, and 7 bases lay in between. Germline loops: CDR1 MNHEY, CDR2 SVGAGI. This CDR3 contains 13 residues. This CDR3 is CASSYDRKNIQYF. The CDR3 nucleotides are TGTGCCAGCAGTTATGACAGAAAAAACATTCAGTACTTC.

The V and J genes are TRBV18 and TRBJ2-7, with a tentative D call TRBD2 (7 bases). The CDR3 covers 17 residues. Looked up from germline, CDR1 is KGHSH and CDR2 is LQKENI. V shed 2 bases and J shed 3 bases, with 20 bases lying between them. The CDR3 protein is CASSPTSEGGGHYEQYF. The CDR3 nucleotides are TGTGCCAGCTCACCAACGTCGGAGGGGGGGGGCCACTACGAGCAGTACTTC.

The chain links TRBV27 to TRBJ2-7; D tentatively reads TRBD1 or TRBD2 (6 bases each). CDR1 and CDR2 from the germline V gene are MNHEY and SMNVEV (reference sequence). This CDR3 spans 14 amino acids. V was pared by 2 bases and J by 9 bases, with 17 bases between. The CDR3 here is CASSLKGGGSSQYF. Written as DNA, the CDR3 is TGTGCCAGCAGTTTAAAGGGGGGCGGTAGTTCGCAGTACTTC.

This rearrangement joins TRBV18 to TRBJ2-5; unclear D gene. The CDR3 sequence is 16 residues long. V was cut by 1 base and J by 5 bases, with 17 bases left in between. Per the germline V gene, CDR1 is KGHSH and CDR2 is LQKENI. CDR3 in amino acids: CASSPLGDRRGETQYF. The CDR3 DNA follows: TGTGCCAGCTCACCACTCGGAGATAGACGAGGCGAGACCCAGTACTTC.

This rearrangement joins TRBV7-2 to TRBJ2-1; 8 positions match TRBD2. Germline V gives CDR1 SGHTA, CDR2 FQGNSA. Germline trimming cut 5 bases from V and 2 bases from J; bases unmatched to any gene: 5. The CDR3 is 15 amino acids. CDR3 in DNA: TGTGCCAGCAGCCTCAGCGGGGGTGCCTACAATGAGCAGTTCTTC. Translated, it gives CASSLSGGAYNEQFF.

The genes are TRBV9 and TRBJ2-7; 11 bases are shared with TRBD1. The length of the CDR3 is 14 residues. V gave up 3 bases and J gave up 2 bases; unmatched junction bases: 1. Germline V gene lookup returns CDR1 SGDLS and CDR2 YYNGEE. The CDR3, as DNA: TGTGCCAGCAGCGGGGACAGGGGGACCTACGAGCAGTACTTC. Translated: CASSGDRGTYEQYF.

The chain carries TRBV4-2 and TRBJ2-7; D ambiguous. The CDR3 is 14 residues long. Per germline, CDR1 LGHNA and CDR2 YNFKEQ. Between the trimmed V and J ends, which lost 0 bases and 4 bases, there was a span of 10 bases. This chain's CDR3 is CASSQDRGRYEQYF. In nucleotides, the CDR3 is TGTGCCAGCAGCCAAGATCGAGGAAGGTACGAGCAGTACTTC.

The rearrangement uses TRBV10-2 and TRBJ2-7, with 11 bases aligning to TRBD2. Looked up from germline, CDR1 is WSHSY and CDR2 is SAAADI. CDR3 length: 17 amino acids. V lost 2 bases and J lost 3; bases outside the gene matches: 9. The CDR3 protein is CASSESSGGAQVYEQYF. The CDR3 DNA sequence: TGCGCCAGCAGTGAGAGTAGCGGGGGGGCCCAGGTCTACGAGCAGTACTTC.

The chain links TRBV5-1 to TRBJ2-7; 7 bases match TRBD2. Germline assignment: CDR1 SGHRS and CDR2 YFSETQ. The CDR3 totals 14 residues. The J segment lost 1 base and the V segment lost 6 bases, leaving 7 bases of the junction unmatched. In nucleotides, the CDR3 is TGCGCCAGCACGTGGGCTAGCGGTTCCTACGAGCAGTACTTC. It translates to CASTWASGSYEQYF.

The rearrangement joins TRBV29-1 to TRBJ1-4; D remains ambiguous. Trimming cost V 2 bases and J 3 bases, with 13 bases left between them. In germline, CDR1 is SQVTM, CDR2 ANQGSEA. This CDR3 contains 15 residues. This chain's CDR3 is CSVEFFADANEKLFF. DNA for the CDR3: TGCAGCGTTGAATTTTTTGCAGATGCTAATGAAAAACTGTTTTTT.

Relative to its sample, this clone is medium-sized (0.01 to 0.1%). This chain links TRBV2 with TRBJ2-1, with D possibly TRBD2 on 7 matching bases. Looked up from germline, CDR1 is SNHLY and CDR2 is FYNNEI. This CDR3 comprises 12 residues. Between the trimmed V and J ends, which lost 4 bases and 8 bases, there was a span of 9 bases. CDR3 DNA sequence: TGTGCCAGCAGTGGCGGGGGCTATGAGCAGTTCTTC. This codes for CASSGGGYEQFF.

The chain is built from TRBV7-2 and TRBJ2-7, with 10 bases matching TRBD1. CDR1 and CDR2 (germline): SGHTA, FQGNSA. This CDR3 is 15 amino acids long. V lost 5 bases and J lost 4; bases outside the gene matches: 8. CDR3: CASSEPGQGIYEQYF. As DNA, the CDR3 is TGTGCCAGCAGCGAACCGGGACAGGGGATTTACGAGCAGTACTTC.

This clone occurred once. CDR3 amino acids: CASSLRETQYF. In DNA form, the CDR3 reads TGTGCCAGCAGCTTAAGGGAGACCCAGTACTTC. V gene TRBV11-2 combines with J gene TRBJ2-5, with D unclear. CDR3 length: 11 amino acids. Trimming stripped 2 bases from V and 5 bases from J, with 3 bases between. Per germline, CDR1 SGHAT and CDR2 FQNNGV. Drawing the rest from reference TRBV11-2 and TRBJ2-5, the complete variable domain is EAGVAQSPRYKIIEKRQSVAFWCNPISGHATLYWYQQILGQGPKLLIQFQNNGVVDDSQLPKDRFSAERLKGVDSTLKIQPAKLEDSAVYLCASSLRETQYFGPGTRLLVL.